A single sample is the source of the 29 T cell receptor beta chains below, sequenced in a study of identical twins (dated by TCRdb to about 2016). To prepare the library, 5' RACE was applied. Sequencing was carried out with an Illumina HiSeq 2000. TCRdb took the public reads, trimmed them with fastp at Q25, ran MiXCR for clone calling and kept in-frame beta chains. Records with the same CDR3 protein are collapsed into one entry carrying the most frequent genes and DNA. The sample data list some 790,000 distinct CDR3 sequences, and roughly 18% of these were observed just once. The ten largest make up about 12% of the sample. The same data also went into a second study, on T cells expressing NK-cell markers.

The sequenced material came from PBMCs. The receptors come from a woman aged 18-35 years in good health.

The V gene is TRBV12-5, the J gene TRBJ2-7; 7 bases are a match to TRBD1. Germline loops: CDR1 LGHNT, CDR2 FRNRAP. The CDR3 spans 14 residues. V trimming: 6 bases; J trimming: 3 bases; junction bases outside the gene matches: 8. Here the CDR3 reads CASGQPGQRYEQYF. The CDR3 DNA reads as TGTGCTAGTGGCCAACCGGGACAGCGCTACGAGCAGTACTTC.

The chain recombines TRBV10-3 with TRBJ2-3; 10 bases map to TRBD1. Germline V gene sequence: CDR1 ENHRY, CDR2 SYGVKD. V gave up 3 bases and J gave up 6 bases; unmatched junction bases: 6. The CDR3 is 15 amino acids. This CDR3 is CAISDTGQGKDTQYF. The CDR3 DNA reads TGTGCCATCAGTGATACGGGACAGGGGAAGGATACGCAGTATTTT.

The gene calls are TRBV9 and TRBJ2-5; D call uncertain. This CDR3 contains 13 residues. V was cut by 4 bases and J by 5 bases, with 12 bases left in between. The germline V gene has CDR1 SGDLS and CDR2 YYNGEE. CDR3 residues: CASSPPRTETQYF. Here the CDR3 DNA reads TGTGCCAGCAGCCCTCCCCGGACGGAGACCCAGTACTTC.

The genes are TRBV20-1 and TRBJ2-5; D is unresolved. V was cut by 3 bases and J by 3 bases, with 14 bases left in between. Germline CDR1 and CDR2: DFQATT and SNEGSKA (reference sequence). The CDR3 has 14 amino acids. CDR3 sequence (DNA): TGCAGTGCTAGTCATTACACCCAGAAAGAGACCCAGTACTTC. Translated: CSASHYTQKETQYF.

This clonotype was counted between two and nine times. V is TRBV30 and J is TRBJ2-1; D is unresolved. CDR3 size: 11 residues. Germline CDR1 is GTSNPN and CDR2 is SVGIG (reference sequence). Trimming cost V 1 base and J 5 bases, with 3 bases left between them. The CDR3: CAWSANNEQFF. In DNA, the CDR3 is TGTGCCTGGAGTGCAAACAATGAGCAGTTCTTC.

The V call is TRBV7-9, the J call TRBJ2-7, with TRBD1 matching over 10 bases. The V and J ends lost 5 bases and 0 bases, in that order; junction bases with no gene match: 10. The CDR3 has 17 residues. Germline CDR1 and CDR2: SEHNR and FQNEAQ (reference sequence). The DNA for the CDR3 is TGTGCCAGCAGCCCGATCTCCCGGGACAGGGGCTCCTACGAGCAGTACTTC. It specifies CASSPISRDRGSYEQYF.

In its sample, this clonotype was seen a few times. The chain carries TRBV2 and TRBJ2-3, with 11 bases fitting TRBD2. The junction had 5 bases not matched to a gene; V was cut back by 4 bases and J by 8 bases. Per germline, CDR1 SNHLY and CDR2 FYNNEI. This CDR3 is 14 amino acids long. The CDR3 spells CASSVLAGESTQYF. Written as DNA, the CDR3 is TGTGCCAGCAGTGTACTAGCGGGAGAGTCTACGCAGTATTTT.

Details on this clonotype: A much larger clone sits a single nucleotide away, making a read error possible. The chain carries TRBV12-3 or TRBV12-4 and TRBJ2-3; TRBD2 aligns across 9 bases. The CDR3 consists of 14 residues. Germline trimming cut 6 bases from V and 5 bases from J; bases unmatched to any gene: 6. CDR3 coding DNA: TGTGCCAGCAGGATAGCGGGGGACCGAGATACGCAGTATTTT. Amino acids: CASRIAGDRDTQYF.

Ten or more counts support this clonotype. The rearrangement links TRBV20-1 to TRBJ1-5; 8 nucleotides line up with TRBD1. Germline V gene data show CDR1 as DFQATT and CDR2 as SNEGSKA (reference sequence). This CDR3 is 14 amino acids long. V lost 6 bases to trimming and J lost 8 bases; unmatched junction nucleotides: 12. This CDR3 reads CSALPTGAGEPQHF. The CDR3 region has the DNA TGCAGTGCCCTCCCGACAGGGGCGGGTGAGCCCCAGCATTTT.

The chain employs TRBV2 and TRBJ2-5; D remains ambiguous. CDR3 length: 13 amino acids. Germline-derived CDR1 and CDR2 are SNHLY and FYNNEI. Trimming took 6 bases from V and 5 from J, leaving 13 bases between them. CDR3 amino acids: CASSEVDAETQYF. The CDR3 DNA follows: TGTGCCAGCAGCGAGGTGGACGCCGAGACCCAGTACTTC.

The chain combines TRBV5-1 with TRBJ2-7; maybe TRBD1 (6 bases). Germline loops: CDR1 SGHRS, CDR2 YFSETQ. The CDR3 extends over 15 amino acids. Trimming pared 4 bases from V and 7 bases from J, leaving 21 bases between. CDR3 in DNA: TGCGCCAGCAGCACCAACAGGGCAGGGCGATCGGAGCAGTACTTC. This encodes CASSTNRAGRSEQYF.

This clonotype appeared a few times. The V gene is TRBV9, the J gene TRBJ2-3; D might be TRBD2 (5 bases). V dropped 0 bases and J dropped 2 bases, with 10 bases sitting between them. The CDR3 sequence is 15 residues long. In germline, CDR1 is SGDLS, CDR2 YYNGEE. Here the CDR3 DNA reads TGTGCCAGCAGCGTAGGCGGGCGACCCACAGATACGCAGTATTTT. This translates into CASSVGGRPTDTQYF.

The chain combines TRBV4-3 with TRBJ1-2, with 11 bases matching TRBD1. Germline V gene sequence: CDR1 LGHNA, CDR2 YSLEER. The CDR3 extends over 16 amino acids. After removal of 0 bases from V and 4 bases from J, the junction contained 4 bases not matched to a gene. This CDR3 is CASSQEPGQGGYGYTF. In nucleotides, the CDR3 is TGCGCCAGCAGCCAAGAACCGGGACAGGGGGGCTATGGCTACACCTTC.

In nucleotides, the CDR3 is TGTGCCAGCAGCAAAGGACACAGCGAAAAACTGTTTTTT. It codes for CASSKGHSEKLFF. This chain uses TRBV13 with TRBJ1-4, with a possible D match to TRBD1 (5 bases). CDR1 is PRHDT and CDR2 is FYEKMQ in the germline V gene (reference sequence). The V and J ends lost 5 bases and 8 bases respectively, with 12 bases between them. The CDR3 is made up of 13 amino acids.

This clonotype has a count of ten or more. The chain carries TRBV12-3 or TRBV12-4 and TRBJ2-1; TRBD1 agrees at 7 bases. V shed 3 bases and J 4 bases; nucleotides not matched to a gene: 6. The CDR3 runs to 15 residues. CDR3 coding DNA: TGTGCCAGCAGTTTCCCCGGGACAGCATACAATGAGCAGTTCTTC. Translating gives CASSFPGTAYNEQFF.

This clonotype was recorded at least ten times. This chain connects TRBV29-1 to TRBJ1-1; D is unclear. V dropped 8 bases and J dropped 0 bases, with 10 bases sitting between them. The CDR3 spans 12 residues. CDR1 is SQVTM, CDR2 ANQGSEA, per germline. CDR3 sequence reads: CSFVPVNTEAFF. In nucleotides, the CDR3 is TGCAGCTTTGTTCCTGTGAACACTGAAGCTTTCTTT.

CDR3 in amino acids: CSARAGLPDNEQFF. CDR3 nucleotides: TGCAGTGCTAGAGCGGGGCTACCTGACAATGAGCAGTTCTTC. The genes are TRBV20-1 and TRBJ2-1; TRBD1 or TRBD2 may be the D gene (5 bases each). This CDR3 contains 14 residues. Germline loops: CDR1 DFQATT, CDR2 SNEGSKA (reference sequence). The V end was cut by 1 base, the J end by 5 bases, with 12 bases between.

V gene TRBV5-1 combines with J gene TRBJ2-5, with 10 bases fitting TRBD1. This CDR3 contains 13 residues. Germline V gene sequence: CDR1 SGHRS, CDR2 YFSETQ. J lost 5 bases, V lost 6 bases, and 4 bases had no gene match. DNA of the CDR3: TGCGCCAGCACGGGACAGGGGTCGGAGACCCAGTACTTC. Protein: CASTGQGSETQYF.

J is TRBJ2-1 and V is TRBV3-1; TRBD2 matches 13 bases. Germline lookup yields CDR1 LGHDT and CDR2 YNNKEL (reference sequence). V trimming: 4 bases; J trimming: 8 bases; junction bases outside the gene matches: 14. The CDR3 covers 18 residues. This chain's CDR3 is CASSPGLAGTGRGDEQFF. The CDR3 DNA sequence: TGTGCCAGCAGCCCGGGACTAGCGGGAACGGGAAGGGGCGATGAGCAGTTCTTC.

This clonotype came up a few times. The V gene is TRBV10-3, the J gene TRBJ2-1; TRBD2 is a possible D gene (5 bases). The germline CDR1 and CDR2 sequences are ENHRY and SYGVKD. The length of the CDR3 is 17 residues. The V and J ends lost 0 bases and 1 base respectively, with 13 bases between them. CDR3 amino acids: CAISESWGVRSYNEQFF. The DNA for the CDR3 is TGTGCCATCAGTGAGTCGTGGGGAGTGAGGTCCTACAATGAGCAGTTCTTC.

This clonotype showed up just a few times. The rearrangement joins TRBV20-1 to TRBJ1-2, with no clear D. The germline V gene encodes CDR1 DFQATT and CDR2 SNEGSKA (reference sequence). The CDR3 consists of 15 residues. V lost 1 base to trimming and J lost 7 bases, with 19 bases between them. In nucleotides, the CDR3 is TGCAGTGCTAGAGGACTGCCGAGTGGAGGAGCTGGCTACACCTTC. Amino acids: CSARGLPSGGAGYTF.

On this clonotype itself: One end of the junction is discordant with germline, which a read error may explain. This rearrangement joins TRBV6-1 to TRBJ2-1, with a possible D match to TRBD2 (7 bases). Germline CDR1 reads MNHNS; CDR2 reads SASEGT. The CDR3 is 11 residues long. CDR3 protein: CASSRGGERVF. The CDR3 nucleotides read TGTGCCAGCAGCCGAGGGGGGGAGAGGGTCTTC.

The table lists this clonotype with a few counts. The chain couples TRBV10-3 to TRBJ2-2; no reliable D call. The germline V and J ends were trimmed by 6 bases and 0 bases, with 11 bases remaining between them. The CDR3 loop spans 15 amino acids. Looked up from germline, CDR1 is ENHRY and CDR2 is SYGVKD. CDR3 sequence: CAISMMVANTGELFF. DNA for the CDR3: TGTGCCATCAGCATGATGGTAGCGAACACCGGGGAGCTGTTTTTT.

Only a few counts were recorded for this clonotype. This chain joins TRBV10-3 and TRBJ2-2; 11 bases line up with TRBD2. The CDR3 extends over 17 amino acids. V dropped 7 bases and J dropped 1; count of bases not matched to a gene: 8. Germline-derived CDR1 and CDR2 are ENHRY and SYGVKD. The CDR3 DNA reads TGTGCCATCAAGGAGACTAGCGGGACGAAGAACACCGGGGAGCTGTTTTTT. It specifies CAIKETSGTKNTGELFF.

The CDR3 here is CASSKPGQGNIQYF. Here the CDR3 DNA reads TGTGCCAGCAGTAAGCCGGGACAGGGAAACATTCAGTACTTC. The V gene is TRBV6-1, the J gene TRBJ2-4; 9 bases fit TRBD1. The CDR3 contains 14 residues. The V segment lost 5 bases and the J segment 6 bases; nucleotides outside the gene matches: 5. CDR1 and CDR2 (germline): MNHNS, SASEGT.

This clonotype was counted only a few times. The rearrangement links TRBV29-1 to TRBJ2-3; a possible D gene is TRBD1 (6 bases). Germline V CDR1 and CDR2: SQVTM, ANQGSEA. Trimming took 0 bases from V and 0 from J, leaving 19 bases between them. The CDR3 runs to 18 residues. The CDR3 coding sequence is TGCAGCGTTGAAGATCAACAGGGCCTATTTTCTAGCACAGATACGCAGTATTTT. Translating gives CSVEDQQGLFSSTDTQYF.

This clonotype was found a few times. The chain links TRBV12-3 or TRBV12-4 to TRBJ1-1; D ambiguous. V was pared by 7 bases and J by 5 bases, with 14 bases between. The CDR3 runs to 13 residues. CDR3 nucleotides: TGTGCCAGCACCGAAGGCTCGTGGACTGAAGCTTTCTTT. The encoded protein is CASTEGSWTEAFF.

The V gene is TRBV5-1, the J gene TRBJ2-5; no clear D gene. Germline loops: CDR1 SGHRS, CDR2 YFSETQ. This CDR3 spans 14 amino acids. V was trimmed by 0 bases and J by 3 bases, leaving 9 bases between them. CDR3 sequence (DNA): TGCGCCAGCAGCTTGGCATCCAAGAAAGAGACCCAGTACTTC. Protein product: CASSLASKKETQYF.

In its sample, this clonotype was seen many times. This chain connects TRBV29-1 to TRBJ2-1; D not certain. CDR3 length equals 11 residues. CDR1 is SQVTM and CDR2 is ANQGSEA in the germline V gene. The ends were cut back, 6 bases at V and 10 bases at J, with 13 bases in the middle. CDR3 in amino acids: CSVGPGQEQFF. The CDR3 DNA is TGCAGCGTCGGACCGGGCCAAGAGCAGTTCTTC.